The clone carrying this TCR beta chain was counted between two and nine times. What it binds is unknown. This specimen belongs to a study of CD4 T cells in relation to SARS-CoV-2 and coronaviruses. Background on the study: PBMCs were cultured with antigen for roughly 10 days before TCR beta sequencing. Convalescent patients were eight or nine males and 4 females; two were Hispanic.

The ends lost 5 bases at V and 0 bases at J; junction bases unmatched: 3. Germline assignment: CDR1 KGHSH and CDR2 LQKENI. This CDR3 is built from 15 residues. Sequencing used immunoSEQ multiplex PCR; TCRdb keeps in-frame clones, though not all of them. This table has approximately 41,000 clones, 77% appearing once. Approximately 9 x 10^4 naive or memory CD4+ cells were cultured with CEF peptides for approximately 10 days. The source of this sequence is an adult with COVID-19. Material for sequencing was memory CD4+ T cells from PBMCs, cultured in vitro. The V call is TRBV18, the J call TRBJ1-3; the match to TRBD1 covers 8 bases. The CDR3 protein is CASSNRGNSGNTIYF. The CDR3 DNA reads as TGTGCCAGCTCAAACAGGGGGAACTCTGGAAACACCATATATTTT.